The rows below give T cell receptor beta chains drawn from one sample of a study of cytomegalovirus exposure and HLA in healthy donors. Profiled with immunoSEQ multiplex PCR; TCRdb holds only in-frame clones, not every one. The table has around 72,000 clones, around 78% seen once. The sample consisted of PBMCs. The receptors shown here come from a man between 50 and 59 years old in good health and CMV-seronegative. CDR3s include the opening cysteine and the closing phenylalanine or tryptophan. The order of the fields is CDR3 length, D gene, clone size, J gene, V gene, CDR3 protein, CDR3 DNA. D genes are given only for firm matches. Clone size is not always given. Where it is, it says once, few, many or a class for expanded clones.

CDR3 length: 13
D gene: .
clone size: .
J gene: TRBJ1-5
V gene: TRBV10-1
CDR3 protein: CASSEAQNQPQHF
CDR3 DNA: TGCGCCAGCAGTGAGGCCCAGAATCAGCCCCAGCATTTT

CDR3 length: 11
D gene: .
clone size: .
J gene: TRBJ1-1
V gene: TRBV2
CDR3 protein: CASRPDIEAFF
CDR3 DNA: TGTGCCAGCAGACCGGACATTGAAGCTTTCTTT

CDR3 length: 14
D gene: .
clone size: .
J gene: TRBJ1-2
V gene: TRBV4-1
CDR3 protein: CASSQDRQASGYTF
CDR3 DNA: TGCGCCAGCAGCCAAGATAGGCAGGCCTCTGGCTACACCTTC

CDR3 length: 13
D gene: .
clone size: .
J gene: TRBJ1-1
V gene: TRBV5-6
CDR3 protein: CASTAISKGGAFF
CDR3 DNA: TGTGCCAGCACTGCAATCTCCAAAGGAGGAGCTTTCTTT

CDR3 length: 17
D gene: TRBD2
clone size: .
J gene: TRBJ2-7
V gene: TRBV27
CDR3 protein: CASSSLSGTSVLGEQYF
CDR3 DNA: TGTGCCAGCAGTTCCCTGTCCGGGACTAGTGTTCTGGGCGAGCAGTACTTC

CDR3 length: 14
D gene: TRBD2
clone size: .
J gene: TRBJ2-1
V gene: TRBV5-1
CDR3 protein: CASKELAGINEQFF
CDR3 DNA: TGCGCCAGCAAGGAACTAGCGGGTATCAATGAGCAGTTCTTC

CDR3 length: 14
D gene: .
clone size: .
J gene: TRBJ2-5
V gene: TRBV29-1
CDR3 protein: CSVVIPRGQETQYF
CDR3 DNA: TGCAGCGTTGTTATCCCCCGGGGCCAAGAGACCCAGTACTTC

CDR3 length: 14
D gene: TRBD1
clone size: .
J gene: TRBJ2-5
V gene: TRBV19
CDR3 protein: CASTLTGVGETQYF
CDR3 DNA: TGTGCCAGTACATTGACAGGGGTTGGAGAGACCCAGTACTTC

CDR3 length: 12
D gene: TRBD1
clone size: few
J gene: TRBJ2-7
V gene: TRBV27
CDR3 protein: CASSLTGDEQYF
CDR3 DNA: TGTGCCAGCAGTTTAACAGGGGACGAGCAGTACTTC

CDR3 length: 15
D gene: .
clone size: .
J gene: TRBJ2-7
V gene: TRBV5-1
CDR3 protein: CASSLEAATVYEQYF
CDR3 DNA: TGCGCCAGCAGCTTGGAAGCTGCCACCGTCTACGAGCAGTACTTC

CDR3 length: 15
D gene: .
clone size: .
J gene: TRBJ2-7
V gene: TRBV29-1
CDR3 protein: CSVEEVGDNTYEQYF
CDR3 DNA: TGCAGCGTTGAAGAAGTTGGGGACAACACCTACGAGCAGTACTTC

CDR3 length: 13
D gene: .
clone size: .
J gene: TRBJ1-2
V gene: TRBV7-8
CDR3 protein: CASSPDRNYGYTF
CDR3 DNA: TGTGCCAGCAGCCCCGACAGGAACTATGGCTACACCTTC

CDR3 length: 18
D gene: .
clone size: .
J gene: TRBJ2-1
V gene: TRBV11-3
CDR3 protein: CASSLYGPLAGGGHEQFF
CDR3 DNA: TGTGCCAGCAGCTTATATGGGCCACTAGCAGGAGGAGGCCATGAGCAGTTCTTC

CDR3 length: 14
D gene: TRBD1
clone size: few
J gene: TRBJ1-6
V gene: TRBV5-1
CDR3 protein: CASSSGQGFSPLHF
CDR3 DNA: TGCGCCAGCAGCAGCGGACAGGGGTTCTCACCCCTCCACTTT

CDR3 length: 13
D gene: .
clone size: few
J gene: TRBJ1-1
V gene: TRBV30
CDR3 protein: CAWSDGRDTEAFF
CDR3 DNA: TGTGCCTGGAGTGACGGGCGGGACACTGAAGCTTTCTTT

CDR3 length: 15
D gene: TRBD1
clone size: .
J gene: TRBJ1-2
V gene: TRBV27
CDR3 protein: CASASPGQPNYGYTF
CDR3 DNA: TGTGCCAGCGCCTCACCGGGACAGCCTAACTATGGCTACACCTTC

CDR3 length: 16
D gene: .
clone size: .
J gene: TRBJ1-1
V gene: TRBV7-9
CDR3 protein: CASRERIGVPNTEAFF
CDR3 DNA: TGTGCCAGCCGGGAGAGGATAGGGGTCCCGAACACTGAAGCTTTCTTT

CDR3 length: 14
D gene: .
clone size: .
J gene: TRBJ2-7
V gene: TRBV5-1
CDR3 protein: CASGRLSSAYEQYF
CDR3 DNA: TGCGCCAGCGGCCGCCTTTCTAGCGCCTACGAGCAGTACTTC

CDR3 length: 14
D gene: .
clone size: few
J gene: TRBJ2-7
V gene: TRBV18
CDR3 protein: CASSPTGGRDEQYF
CDR3 DNA: TGTGCCAGCTCACCAACGGGTGGCAGGGACGAGCAGTACTTC

CDR3 length: 13
D gene: .
clone size: few
J gene: TRBJ1-4
V gene: TRBV2
CDR3 protein: CASRRGIEEKLFF
CDR3 DNA: TGTGCCAGCAGGAGGGGGATCGAGGAAAAACTGTTTTTT

CDR3 length: 15
D gene: TRBD1
clone size: .
J gene: TRBJ1-1
V gene: TRBV5-1
CDR3 protein: CASSPLEGALTEAFF
CDR3 DNA: TGCGCCAGCAGCCCGTTAGAGGGGGCTCTGACTGAAGCTTTCTTT

CDR3 length: 14
D gene: .
clone size: .
J gene: TRBJ1-1
V gene: TRBV6-5
CDR3 protein: CASSYSIKAVEAFF
CDR3 DNA: TGTGCCAGCAGTTACTCGATTAAGGCGGTTGAAGCTTTCTTT

CDR3 length: 15
D gene: TRBD1
clone size: .
J gene: TRBJ2-5
V gene: TRBV7-6
CDR3 protein: CASSQSTGTGYSKYF
CDR3 DNA: TGTGCCAGCAGCCAATCAACCGGGACAGGCTATTCTAAGTACTTC

CDR3 length: 13
D gene: .
clone size: .
J gene: TRBJ2-3
V gene: TRBV5-1
CDR3 protein: CASSLDGTDTQYF
CDR3 DNA: TGCGCCAGCAGCCTAGACGGCACAGATACGCAGTATTTT

CDR3 length: 15
D gene: .
clone size: .
J gene: TRBJ2-7
V gene: TRBV5-1
CDR3 protein: CASSLAPSDSYEQYF
CDR3 DNA: TGCGCCAGCAGCTTGGCCCCTAGCGACTCCTACGAGCAGTACTTC

CDR3 length: 17
D gene: TRBD2
clone size: few
J gene: TRBJ2-3
V gene: TRBV7-2
CDR3 protein: CASSLARLARVLDTQYF
CDR3 DNA: TGTGCCAGCAGCTTAGCCCGACTAGCGCGGGTGTTAGATACGCAGTATTTT

CDR3 length: 14
D gene: .
clone size: .
J gene: TRBJ2-2
V gene: TRBV5-1
CDR3 protein: CASRQVPNTGELFF
CDR3 DNA: TGCGCCAGCCGACAGGTCCCGAACACCGGGGAGCTGTTTTTT

CDR3 length: 14
D gene: .
clone size: .
J gene: TRBJ2-7
V gene: TRBV30
CDR3 protein: CAWNNRRQNYEQYF
CDR3 DNA: TGTGCCTGGAATAACCGCAGACAGAACTACGAGCAGTACTTC

CDR3 length: 16
D gene: TRBD2
clone size: .
J gene: TRBJ2-7
V gene: TRBV2
CDR3 protein: CASSEASGRAGAEQYF
CDR3 DNA: TGTGCCAGCAGTGAAGCTAGCGGGAGGGCGGGGGCCGAGCAGTACTTC

CDR3 length: 13
D gene: TRBD1
clone size: .
J gene: TRBJ2-7
V gene: TRBV27
CDR3 protein: CASSWGQGNEQYF
CDR3 DNA: TGTGCCAGCAGTTGGGGACAGGGGAACGAGCAGTACTTC

CDR3 length: 16
D gene: TRBD1
clone size: .
J gene: TRBJ2-2
V gene: TRBV25-1
CDR3 protein: CASSDPGQGASGELFF
CDR3 DNA: TGTGCCAGCAGTGACCCCGGACAGGGGGCAAGCGGGGAGCTGTTTTTT

CDR3 length: 15
D gene: .
clone size: .
J gene: TRBJ1-3
V gene: TRBV5-1
CDR3 protein: CASSLDGSSGNTIYF
CDR3 DNA: TGCGCCAGCAGCTTGGACGGTAGCTCTGGAAACACCATATATTTT

CDR3 length: 15
D gene: TRBD1
clone size: few
J gene: TRBJ1-1
V gene: TRBV5-6
CDR3 protein: CASSFRQGMNTEAFF
CDR3 DNA: TGTGCCAGCAGCTTCAGACAGGGGATGAACACTGAAGCTTTCTTT

CDR3 length: 16
D gene: TRBD1
clone size: few
J gene: TRBJ2-1
V gene: TRBV27
CDR3 protein: CASKPGQGEMYNEQFF
CDR3 DNA: TGTGCCAGCAAACCGGGACAGGGGGAAATGTACAATGAGCAGTTCTTC

CDR3 length: 18
D gene: .
clone size: once
J gene: TRBJ2-7
V gene: TRBV14
CDR3 protein: CASSQAIGRQGYTYEQYF
CDR3 DNA: TGTGCCAGCAGCCAAGCGATCGGGAGGCAGGGGTACACCTACGAGCAGTACTTC

CDR3 length: 13
D gene: TRBD1
clone size: .
J gene: TRBJ2-5
V gene: TRBV27
CDR3 protein: CASSPRDRGTQYF
CDR3 DNA: TGTGCCAGCAGCCCCCGGGACAGGGGGACCCAGTACTTC